This T cell receptor beta chain originates from a study of cytomegalovirus exposure and HLA in healthy donors. Study-wide results and caveats: Cytomegalovirus status was reportedly diagnosed by the classifier with high sensitivity and specificity.

Between the trimmed V and J ends, which lost 4 bases and 1 base, there was a span of 14 bases. CDR3 size: 15 residues. Germline CDR1 is SGHRS and CDR2 is YFSETQ. PCR primers comprised 60 Vbeta and 13 Jbeta primers. Assay: immunoSEQ multiplex PCR; the TCRdb copy retains only in-frame clones and omits some. The sample has tens of thousands of clones, about 88% seen once; the top ten hold under 2.5%. This clone occurred once. The antigen is undetermined. The sequence derives from a man aged 18 to 30 in good health and CMV-seronegative. The sample consisted of PBMCs. The chain combines TRBV5-1 with TRBJ1-1, with TRBD1 as a possible D gene (5 bases). The CDR3 sequence: CASSLNRPTNTEAFF. The CDR3 DNA sequence: TGCGCCAGCAGCCTCAACAGGCCGACGAACACTGAAGCTTTCTTT.